A single sample gave rise to the 13 T cell receptor beta chains below, sequenced in a study of a mutant IDH1 vaccine in newly diagnosed glioma. This sample's time point: week 35, safety follow-up. A single vaccine dose contained 300 ug of mutant IDH1 20-mer peptide, and topical imiquimod was used with it. Using immunoSEQ multiplex PCR, the repertoire was profiled, and TCRdb retains in-frame clones only, with some absent. This sample has 60,000 to 75,000 clones, with about 87% found just once. Antigen specificity for these receptors is unknown. The sequenced sample was PBMCs, obtained from a glioma patient whose treatment included an IDH1 peptide vaccine. These receptors were obtained from a man aged 25-40 years with glioma.

The CDR3 reads CASNPRGQPQHF. The CDR3 coding sequence is TGTGCCAGCAATCCAAGGGGACAGCCCCAGCATTTT. The V gene is TRBV28, the J gene TRBJ1-5, with D tentatively TRBD1 (5 bases). The CDR3 totals 12 residues. CDR1 is MDHEN and CDR2 is SYDVKM in the germline V gene. The V gene lost 7 bases and the J gene lost 7 bases, with 11 bases spanning the gap.

The CDR3 sequence: CASSPWRGTYEQYF. The CDR3 DNA sequence: TGTGCCAGCTCACCCTGGCGGGGAACCTACGAGCAGTACTTC. The chain joins TRBV18 to TRBJ2-7; the D gene is possibly TRBD2 (6 bases). V was clipped by 3 bases and J by 2 bases, with 11 bases between them. Germline V CDR1 and CDR2: KGHSH, LQKENI. The CDR3 is 14 amino acids.

The chain has TRBV19 and TRBJ1-6; D gene uncertain. CDR3 length: 15 amino acids. Trimming left V 4 bases short and J 3 bases short, with 10 bases between. Germline assignment: CDR1 LNHDA and CDR2 SQIVND (reference sequence). The CDR3 is CASSTEIFYNSPLHF. The CDR3 coding sequence is TGTGCCAGTAGTACGGAGATCTTCTATAATTCACCCCTCCACTTT.

The chain is built from TRBV7-9 and TRBJ2-1, with D possibly called TRBD1 or TRBD2 (6 bases each). From germline, CDR1 is SEHNR and CDR2 FQNEAQ (reference sequence). The ends were cut back, 4 bases at V and 0 bases at J, with 16 bases in the middle. This CDR3 contains 17 residues. CDR3: CASSSIRGASSYNEQFF. In DNA, the CDR3 is TGTGCCAGCAGCTCGATAAGGGGGGCGAGCTCCTACAATGAGCAGTTCTTC.

J is TRBJ1-2 and V is TRBV19, with 7 bases matching TRBD1. This CDR3 has 16 residues. V shed 4 bases and J 7 bases; nucleotides not matched to a gene: 15. CDR1 and CDR2 from the germline V gene are LNHDA and SQIVND (reference sequence). CDR3 DNA sequence: TGTGCCAGTAGTACCCCACTCCATACAGGGGAGCCTGGCTACACCTTC. It codes for CASSTPLHTGEPGYTF. Full variable domain (remainder filled in from reference TRBV19 and TRBJ1-2): DGGITQSPKYLFRKEGQNVTLSCEQNLNHDAMYWYRQDPGQGLRLIYYSQIVNDFQKGDIAEGYSVSREKKESFPLTVTSAQKNPTAFYLCASSTPLHTGEPGYTFGSGTRLTVV.

The V call is TRBV18, the J call TRBJ2-5; possibly TRBD1 for D (5 bases). Germline CDR1 reads KGHSH; CDR2 reads LQKENI. CDR3 length: 14 residues. Trimming pared 5 bases from V and 4 bases from J, leaving 14 bases between. CDR3: CASSARQNTETQYF. The CDR3 nucleotides are TGTGCCAGCTCAGCCCGACAGAATACAGAGACCCAGTACTTC.

The rearrangement links TRBV5-5 to TRBJ2-7; 9 bases match TRBD2. V shed 5 bases and J 4 bases; nucleotides not matched to a gene: 7. CDR1 is SGHKS and CDR2 is YYEKEE in the germline V gene (reference sequence). The CDR3 sequence is 14 residues long. The CDR3 reads CASRPGLAMYEQYF. The CDR3 bases are TGTGCCAGCAGGCCGGGACTAGCAATGTACGAGCAGTACTTC.

The J gene is TRBJ1-2, the V gene TRBV20-1, with D uncertain. Germline CDR1 is DFQATT and CDR2 is SNEGSKA (reference sequence). V was clipped by 5 bases and J by 5 bases, with 9 bases between them. This CDR3 contains 11 residues. In DNA, the CDR3 is TGCAGTGCTCCCCATAGATATGGCTACACCTTC. Translation gives CSAPHRYGYTF.

This clone was detected only once. The V and J genes are TRBV30 and TRBJ2-3, with D perhaps assigned TRBD1 or TRBD2 (5 bases each). Germline V gene data show CDR1 as GTSNPN and CDR2 as SVGIG (reference sequence). Trimming cost V 4 bases and J 1 base, with 15 bases left between them. The CDR3 runs to 15 residues. This CDR3 reads CAWKVGTGRTDTQYF. The CDR3 DNA sequence: TGTGCCTGGAAGGTAGGGACGGGCCGCACAGATACGCAGTATTTT.

This clone has just a few counts. The rearrangement links TRBV5-1 to TRBJ2-3; 10 nucleotides match TRBD2. The CDR3 totals 16 residues. The trim removed 3 bases at V and 2 bases at J, leaving 6 bases unmatched. CDR1 is SGHRS and CDR2 is YFSETQ in the germline V gene. The CDR3 spells CASSSSLAGPTDTQYF. The DNA of the CDR3 is TGCGCCAGCAGCTCCTCACTAGCGGGGCCCACAGATACGCAGTATTTT.

This chain connects TRBV6-4 to TRBJ2-1; 10 bases are a match to TRBD2. The CDR3 has 15 amino acids. Losses at the gene ends were 2 bases for V and 7 bases for J; bases not matched to a gene: 5. Germline V gene sequence: CDR1 MRHNA, CDR2 SNTAGT. CDR3 residues: CASSDLGSGRNEQFF. The CDR3 DNA sequence: TGTGCCAGCAGTGACCTAGGTAGCGGGAGGAATGAGCAGTTCTTC.

This clone was detected only once. The CDR3 is CASSRAGEQYF. The CDR3, as DNA: TGTGCCAGCAGCCGGGCGGGGGAGCAGTACTTC. V and J are TRBV5-6 and TRBJ2-7; D is possibly TRBD2 (6 bases). The CDR3 covers 11 residues. Trimming left V 4 bases short and J 7 bases short, with 9 bases between. Germline CDR1 SGHDT, CDR2 YYEEEE.

The gene calls are TRBV5-4 and TRBJ2-5; D is perhaps TRBD2 (7 bases). V lost 4 bases to trimming and J lost 9 bases, with 19 bases between them. CDR1 and CDR2 from the germline V gene are SGHNT and YYREEE (reference sequence). The CDR3 covers 14 residues. This chain's CDR3 is CASSLNGGPVAQYF. The DNA of the CDR3 is TGTGCCAGCAGCCTCAACGGGGGGCCAGTGGCCCAGTACTTC.